This T cell receptor (beta chain) appears in the sequencing data of a study of blood T cells in healthy people across ages. The study drew donors from healthy Caucasian individuals in Russia aged roughly 6 to 90. Each sample used at least 6.5 million PBMCs. For the second PCR, which ran for 7 to 11 cycles, a sample-barcoded 5' primer and a J-beta primer mix were used. TCRdb analysed the 5' RACE reads with MiXCR anew, one entry per CDR3 protein. This table holds 800,000 or so distinct CDR3 sequences, around 25% found once. Per germline, CDR1 SGHAT and CDR2 FQNNGV. The ends lost 5 bases at V and 7 bases at J; junction bases unmatched: 4. This CDR3 region has 14 residues. This sample also belongs to another study, concerning T cells of mothers and their children. That investigation notes: Mother-child pairs who were related displayed a slightly higher overlap than unrelated pairs, a difference that was non-significant. There was no detection of any persistent microchimeric T cell clones.

The chain recombines TRBV11-2 with TRBJ1-4; TRBD1 aligns across 10 bases. The sequenced material came from blood. This TCR was recovered from a boy between 10 and 17 years old in good health. The CDR3 is CASSQGQGIEKLFF. In DNA, the CDR3 is TGTGCCAGCAGCCAGGGACAGGGGATTGAAAAACTGTTTTTT.